One sample yielded the 10 T cell receptor beta chains listed below, sequenced in a study of regulatory T cells in long-lasting Graves disease (dated by TCRdb to about 2021). Sample time point, as interpreted from the label and publication: persistent/refractory GD, antithyroid drugs over 5 years with positive TRAb. For both TCR sequencing and RNA sequencing, RNA was extracted from PBMCs in TRIzol. The protocol used for the library was multiplex PCR. The run used an Illumina HiSeq 4000. CDR3 regions were amplified by Arm-PCR with iRepertoire HTBI primers to construct TCR beta libraries. The public reads were reanalyzed by TCRdb: fastp trimming at Q25, MiXCR alignment, in-frame beta chains only. Under each unique CDR3 protein, matching rows form one entry showing the most common genes and DNA. For this sample the table gives some 330,000 distinct CDR3 sequences, of which less than 30% were detected only once. About 29% of the sample rests with the top ten.

This specimen consisted of peripheral blood mononuclear cells (PBMCs), obtained when the disease was refractory, from a patient treated with antithyroid drugs. The receptors stem from a woman in her thirties or forties with Graves disease. Donor details come from another sample of the same person, matched by shared clones.

The DNA for the CDR3 is TGTGCCAGCAGGGGAGCGGGAAGTCTAAATGAGCAGTTCTTC. Translated, it gives CASRGAGSLNEQFF. The chain links TRBV12-3 or TRBV12-4 to TRBJ2-1; 7 bases line up with TRBD2. V shed 6 bases, J shed 7 bases, and the junction held 9 bases outside the gene matches. The CDR3 consists of 14 residues.

Of note for this clonotype: This is likely a read error, given that the CDR3 carries no conserved phenylalanine or tryptophan at its end. J is TRBJ1-6 and V is TRBV6-1; a weak D match, TRBD1 (5 bases). The CDR3 covers 13 residues. V lost 5 bases and J 11 bases, leaving 13 bases between the germline ends. Germline-derived CDR1 and CDR2 are MNHNS and SASEGT. The CDR3 here is CASSLRVTAPLHL. The CDR3 DNA is TGTGCCAGCAGTCTCAGGGTTACGGCACCCCTCCACCTT.

The CDR3 loop is CSASDGTSGRSAEQYF. The CDR3 region has the DNA TGCAGTGCTAGTGATGGGACTAGCGGGAGGAGTGCCGAGCAGTACTTC. The chain combines TRBV20-1 with TRBJ2-7; 15 bases are shared with TRBD2. Germline lookup yields CDR1 DFQATT and CDR2 SNEGSKA (reference sequence). The trim removed 3 bases at V and 6 bases at J, leaving 9 bases unmatched. The CDR3 spans 16 residues.

There are many counts of this clonotype. The rearrangement links TRBV6-5 to TRBJ2-2; 7 bases line up with TRBD1. V lost 3 bases, J lost 3 bases, and 4 bases stayed unmatched. Germline V lookup: CDR1 MNHEY, CDR2 SVGAGI. The CDR3 covers 15 residues. The CDR3 bases are TGTGCCAGCAGTTATCAACAGGGGTACACCGGGGAGCTGTTTTTT. Translating gives CASSYQQGYTGELFF.

The table lists this clonotype with many counts. Mismatch with germline at one junction end may stem from a read error. The rearrangement links TRBV20-1 to TRBJ2-5, with 8 bases that match TRBD2. The CDR3 sequence is 13 residues long. CDR1 is DFQATT and CDR2 is SNEGSKA in the germline V gene (reference sequence). CDR3 sequence (DNA): TGCAGTGTTAGAGCGGGAGTGAGAGAGACCCAGTACTTC. The encoded protein is CSVRAGVRETQYF.

The genes are TRBV7-2 and TRBJ2-2, with a possible D match to TRBD1 (6 bases). The V end was cut by 2 bases, the J end by 1 base, with 11 bases between. This CDR3 region has 16 residues. CDR1 and CDR2 from the germline V gene are SGHTA and FQGNSA. The DNA of the CDR3 is TGTGCCAGCAGCTTATTTGGGGGCCTGAACACCGGGGAGCTGTTTTTT. Amino acids: CASSLFGGLNTGELFF.

Many counts were recorded for this clonotype. The genes are TRBV15 and TRBJ2-5, with 9 bases aligning to TRBD2. This CDR3 has 15 amino acids. From germline, CDR1 is LNHNV and CDR2 YYDKDF (reference sequence). Trimming at V came to 0 bases and at J to 3 bases, leaving 2 bases not matched to a gene. The CDR3 loop reads CATSRDPSGKETQYF. DNA of the CDR3: TGTGCCACCAGCAGAGATCCTAGCGGGAAAGAGACCCAGTACTTC.

In this sample, this clonotype turned up a few times. V is TRBV3-1 and J is TRBJ2-5; 10 nucleotides match TRBD2. Germline V lookup: CDR1 LGHDT, CDR2 YNNKEL (reference sequence). Unmatched junction bases numbered 6, after V lost 4 bases and J lost 4 bases. This CDR3 has 15 amino acids. CDR3 sequence (DNA): TGTGCCAGCAGCCGGCTAGCGGGAGCTCTAGAGACCCAGTACTTC. Translation: CASSRLAGALETQYF.

Details on this clonotype: This sequence may be a read error, since a much larger clone differs from it by one base. This chain connects TRBV6-1 to TRBJ2-7; 9 bases are shared with TRBD1. The CDR3 runs to 15 residues. Germline V lookup: CDR1 MNHNS, CDR2 SASEGT. In DNA, the CDR3 is TGTGTCAGCAGTCAAATTGGACAGGGGTCAACCGAGCAGTACTTC. This encodes CVSSQIGQGSTEQYF.

The CDR3 nucleotides are TGTGCCAGCAGTGGGGACAGGGAAGGCTCCTACGAGCAGTACTTC. This encodes CASSGDREGSYEQYF. V usage is TRBV28 and J usage is TRBJ2-7, with 9 bases matching TRBD1. Germline CDR1 is MDHEN and CDR2 is SYDVKM. This CDR3 has 15 amino acids. After removal of 5 bases from V and 0 bases from J, the junction contained 5 bases not matched to a gene.